Listed here are 25 T cell receptor beta chains from one sample, sequenced in a study of regulatory T cells in long-lasting Graves disease. Building the TCR beta libraries relied on iRepertoire HTBI primers, and CDR3 regions underwent Arm-PCR. MiXCR was run by TCRdb on the multiplex PCR reads, yielding one entry per CDR3 protein. This table holds about 430,000 distinct CDR3 sequences, approximately 15% found once. The time point denotes: newly diagnosed GD, antithyroid drugs for less than 3 months. Researchers made the TCR library from RNA that was extracted from PBMCs. These data were also filed under a second study, of T cells in Graves' hyperthyroidism and ophthalmopathy.

Specimen: peripheral blood mononuclear cells (PBMCs), collected at new diagnosis, from a patient treated with antithyroid drugs. All receptors derive from a woman aged 35 to 49 with Graves disease.

V gene TRBV20-1 combines with J gene TRBJ1-5, with TRBD1 identical over 9 bases. Looked up from germline, CDR1 is DFQATT and CDR2 is SNEGSKA (reference sequence). V lost 5 bases, J lost 4 bases, and 6 bases stayed unmatched. The CDR3 is 14 residues long. CDR3 in DNA: TGCAGTGCTCAGCCCGGGACAGGGAATCAGCCCCAGCATTTT. It translates to CSAQPGTGNQPQHF.

V and J are TRBV27 and TRBJ2-3, with TRBD2 identical over 7 bases. The CDR3 spans 14 residues. Germline values: CDR1 MNHEY, CDR2 SMNVEV (reference sequence). V shed 3 bases, J shed 4 bases, and the junction held 4 bases outside the gene matches. CDR3 bases: TGTGCCAGCAGTTTTGCGGGGGAGGCAGATACGCAGTATTTT. This codes for CASSFAGEADTQYF.

This clonotype showed up just a few times. The chain links TRBV19 to TRBJ1-1; D ambiguous. CDR1 and CDR2 from the germline V gene are LNHDA and SQIVND (reference sequence). The CDR3 is made up of 14 amino acids. V dropped 1 base and J dropped 9 bases, with 15 bases sitting between them. CDR3 in amino acids: CASSIGAVNQQAFF. DNA for the CDR3: TGTGCCAGTAGTATAGGGGCAGTGAATCAACAAGCTTTCTTT.

This clonotype was seen at least ten times. This rearrangement joins TRBV20-1 to TRBJ2-3; TRBD2 matches 15 bases. CDR3 size: 17 residues. The J segment lost 11 bases and the V segment lost 6 bases, leaving 18 bases of the junction unmatched. The germline CDR1 and CDR2 sequences are DFQATT and SNEGSKA (reference sequence). CDR3 DNA: TGCAGTGCAACCGGGACTAGCGGGAGGCCCCAGGTGTTGGGGCAGTATTTT. It translates to CSATGTSGRPQVLGQYF.

This clonotype was observed at least ten times. J is TRBJ2-3 and V is TRBV20-1, with 8 bases identical to TRBD2. CDR1 is DFQATT, CDR2 SNEGSKA, per germline (reference sequence). The CDR3 is 17 amino acids. V shed 0 bases and J 2 bases; nucleotides not matched to a gene: 10. The CDR3 here is CSARDRGGSGTTDTQYF. The CDR3 DNA reads as TGCAGTGCTAGAGATCGGGGGGGGAGCGGAACCACAGATACGCAGTATTTT.

The chain has TRBV4-3 and TRBJ2-7, with D tentatively TRBD2 (6 bases). The length of the CDR3 is 16 residues. Germline CDR1 and CDR2: LGHNA and YSLEER. V lost 0 bases, J lost 5 bases, and 17 bases lay in between. CDR3 sequence reads: CASSQDGRPFADEQYF. The CDR3 DNA is TGCGCCAGCAGCCAAGATGGGAGGCCTTTCGCTGACGAGCAGTACTTC.

This clonotype was found many times. V and J are TRBV11-2 and TRBJ2-7; D is ambiguous. This CDR3 has 13 amino acids. Looked up from germline, CDR1 is SGHAT and CDR2 is FQNNGV. V was clipped by 1 base and J by 4 bases, with 8 bases between them. In nucleotides, the CDR3 is TGTGCCAGCAGCTTAGTGGCGGAGTACGAGCAGTACTTC. Translation: CASSLVAEYEQYF.

This clonotype has ten or more counts. The chain couples TRBV19 to TRBJ1-1; D uncertain. The CDR3 consists of 15 residues. V lost 4 bases and J 5 bases, leaving 17 bases between the germline ends. The germline CDR1 and CDR2 sequences are LNHDA and SQIVND (reference sequence). CDR3 loop: CASSKGRARITEAFF. The CDR3, as DNA: TGTGCCAGTAGTAAGGGTCGTGCCAGGATAACTGAAGCTTTCTTT.

As regards this clonotype: A read error is possible here, since a much larger clone lies one base away. CDR3 DNA sequence: TGTGCCAGCAGAGGACAGCCGAACTATGGCTTCACCTTC. It yields the protein CASRGQPNYGFTF. The chain employs TRBV9 and TRBJ1-2; D is possibly TRBD1 (6 bases). The CDR3 length is 13 residues. Germline lookup yields CDR1 SGDLS and CDR2 YYNGEE.

This clonotype was recorded at least ten times. V is TRBV11-2 and J is TRBJ2-7; a possible D gene is TRBD1 (6 bases). The CDR3 runs to 15 residues. From germline, CDR1 is SGHAT and CDR2 FQNNGV. V shed 3 bases and J shed 2 bases, with 14 bases lying between them. The CDR3: CASSFRGSPPYEQYF. CDR3 nucleotides: TGTGCCAGCAGCTTCAGGGGCAGCCCCCCCTACGAGCAGTACTTC. Using reference TRBV11-2 and TRBJ2-7 for the parts outside the CDR3, the full variable domain is EAGVAQSPRYKIIEKRQSVAFWCNPISGHATLYWYQQILGQGPKLLIQFQNNGVVDDSQLPKDRFSAERLKGVDSTLKIQPAKLEDSAVYLCASSFRGSPPYEQYFGPGTRLTVT.

A remark on this clonotype: A much larger clone is a single base away; this may be a read error. The J gene is TRBJ1-2, the V gene TRBV28, with TRBD1 matching over 7 bases. The CDR3 runs 14 residues. J lost 6 bases, V lost 5 bases, and 9 bases had no gene match. Germline V CDR1 and CDR2: MDHEN, SYDVKM. CDR3 DNA: TGTGCCAGCAGTGATGTGGACAGGTGGGATGGCTACACCTTC. Translation gives CASSDVDRWDGYTF.

This sequence joins TRBV12-3 or TRBV12-4 and TRBJ2-5; unclear D gene. Trimming pared 3 bases from V and 1 base from J, leaving 12 bases between. This CDR3 region has 15 residues. CDR3 region: CASSFDIGPQETQYF. The DNA for the CDR3 is TGTGCCAGCAGTTTTGATATAGGGCCCCAAGAGACCCAGTACTTC.

This clonotype was found a few times. As DNA, the CDR3 is TGTGCCAGCTCACCACGATCTAGCGGGTCCCCCTACGAGCAGTACTTC. Translation gives CASSPRSSGSPYEQYF. V and J are TRBV18 and TRBJ2-7; 8 bases are shared with TRBD2. CDR3 length equals 16 residues. V shed 1 base and J 2 bases; nucleotides not matched to a gene: 7. CDR1 and CDR2 from the germline V gene are KGHSH and LQKENI.

This clonotype appeared a few times. V and J are TRBV6-1 and TRBJ2-2; D is uncertain. CDR1 and CDR2 from the germline V gene are MNHNS and SASEGT. Deletions cut 7 bases from V and 6 bases from J, with 9 bases between. The CDR3 loop spans 12 amino acids. The DNA for the CDR3 is TGTGCCAGCAATCGAGGAGCCGGGGAGCTGTTTTTT. This encodes CASNRGAGELFF.

This clonotype was observed at least ten times. CDR3 in DNA: TGTGCCAGCAGAGTTAGCGGCCAAGATGACAATGAGCAGTTCTTC. Translation gives CASRVSGQDDNEQFF. V and J are TRBV12-3 or TRBV12-4 and TRBJ2-1; D is possibly TRBD2 (6 bases). Trimming removed 6 bases at V and 5 bases at J, with 17 bases between. CDR3 length equals 15 residues.

There are many counts of this clonotype. The chain carries TRBV20-1 and TRBJ2-1; 11 bases align to TRBD2. Trimming at V came to 6 bases and at J to 8 bases, leaving 6 bases not matched to a gene. The CDR3 is made up of 13 amino acids. In germline, CDR1 is DFQATT, CDR2 SNEGSKA (reference sequence). CDR3 nucleotide sequence: TGCAGTGCCCCACTAGCGGGAGAGGATGAGCAGTTCTTC. Translation: CSAPLAGEDEQFF.

In this sample, this clonotype turned up many times. This chain connects TRBV12-3 or TRBV12-4 to TRBJ1-1, with D perhaps TRBD1 (6 bases). Trimming took 7 bases from V and 4 from J, leaving 13 bases between them. This CDR3 has 13 residues. Here the CDR3 reads CASTRGGGTEAFF. CDR3 DNA: TGTGCCAGCACCAGGGGTGGGGGCACTGAAGCTTTCTTT.

This clonotype appeared a few times. The rearrangement links TRBV5-6 to TRBJ1-1, with 9 nucleotides matching TRBD1. The CDR3 has 18 amino acids. Germline V CDR1 and CDR2: SGHDT, YYEEEE. J gave up 4 bases and V 0 bases, and 13 bases lay outside the gene matches. In DNA form, the CDR3 reads TGTGCCAGCAGCTTGGCCCTTTCGACAGGGGGACGGGGCACTGAAGCTTTCTTT. Amino acid sequence: CASSLALSTGGRGTEAFF.

This clonotype was seen many times. The chain couples TRBV3-1 to TRBJ2-1; the D is unclear. Germline values: CDR1 LGHDT, CDR2 YNNKEL (reference sequence). The CDR3 is made up of 14 amino acids. V lost 0 bases to trimming and J lost 9 bases, with 12 bases between them. CDR3 nucleotide sequence: TGTGCCAGCAGCCAAGACTTAAGGGCTCGTGAGCAGTTCTTC. It specifies CASSQDLRAREQFF.

The DNA of the CDR3 is TGTGCCACCAGCAGGCACAGAAACAATGAGCAGTTCTTC. This codes for CATSRHRNNEQFF. The V gene is TRBV15, the J gene TRBJ2-1, with D unresolved. The germline V gene has CDR1 LNHNV and CDR2 YYDKDF (reference sequence). The length of the CDR3 is 13 residues. Trimming removed 3 bases from V and 5 bases from J, with 8 bases in between.

This clonotype came up a few times. The chain couples TRBV13 to TRBJ2-1; TRBD2 aligns across 10 bases. Germline CDR1 PRHDT, CDR2 FYEKMQ (reference sequence). This CDR3 comprises 14 residues. The ends lost 4 bases at V and 10 bases at J; junction bases unmatched: 7. The CDR3 DNA reads as TGTGCCAGCAGCTCTAGCGGGAGCTCCTACGAGCAGTTCTTC. Translation: CASSSSGSSYEQFF.

This clonotype was seen only a few times. The V call is TRBV3-1, the J call TRBJ2-7; D uncertain. This CDR3 region has 14 residues. Per germline, CDR1 LGHDT and CDR2 YNNKEL (reference sequence). V lost 6 bases and J 0 bases, leaving 12 bases between the germline ends. The DNA of the CDR3 is TGTGCCAGCAGTCGTCAGCGACCCTCCTACGAGCAGTACTTC. Translation gives CASSRQRPSYEQYF.

This clonotype was detected ten times or more. The gene calls are TRBV5-1 and TRBJ2-1, with D perhaps TRBD1 or TRBD2 (5 bases each). V shed 0 bases and J shed 4 bases, with 11 bases lying between them. Per the germline V gene, CDR1 is SGHRS and CDR2 is YFSETQ. This CDR3 is 15 amino acids long. The CDR3, as DNA: TGCGCCAGCAGCTTGGTGGGGGACCCTTACAATGAGCAGTTCTTC. Amino acid sequence: CASSLVGDPYNEQFF.

This clonotype was counted a few times. V usage is TRBV29-1 and J usage is TRBJ2-3; 9 nucleotides line up with TRBD1. Looked up from germline, CDR1 is SQVTM and CDR2 is ANQGSEA. The CDR3 loop spans 15 amino acids. V was pared by 2 bases and J by 2 bases, with 5 bases of the junction left unmatched. The CDR3, as DNA: TGCAGCGTTGAACCCCGGGACAGGGTCACAGATACGCAGTATTTT. Translating gives CSVEPRDRVTDTQYF.

This clonotype has ten or more counts. J is TRBJ2-5 and V is TRBV5-1; D is perhaps TRBD2 (5 bases). The germline CDR1 and CDR2 sequences are SGHRS and YFSETQ. V shed 2 bases and J shed 3 bases, with 11 bases lying between them. This CDR3 is 14 amino acids long. The CDR3 DNA reads as TGCGCCAGCAGCTTCGGGCAGGAGGAAGAGACCCAGTACTTC. Protein product: CASSFGQEEETQYF.